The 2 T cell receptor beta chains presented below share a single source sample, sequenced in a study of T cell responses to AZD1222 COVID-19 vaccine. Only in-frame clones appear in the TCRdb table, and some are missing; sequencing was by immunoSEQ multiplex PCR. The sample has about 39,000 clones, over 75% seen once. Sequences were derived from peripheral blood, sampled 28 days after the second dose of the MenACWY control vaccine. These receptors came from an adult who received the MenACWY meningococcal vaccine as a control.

The CDR3 sequence: CASRHGVVTDTQYF. As DNA, the CDR3 is TGTGCCAGCAGGCACGGGGTTGTCACAGATACGCAGTATTTT. The chain couples TRBV13 to TRBJ2-3, with a tentative D call TRBD2 (5 bases). The CDR3 is 14 residues long. Germline CDR1 reads PRHDT; CDR2 reads FYEKMQ (reference sequence). Deletions cut 6 bases from V and 2 bases from J, with 12 bases between.

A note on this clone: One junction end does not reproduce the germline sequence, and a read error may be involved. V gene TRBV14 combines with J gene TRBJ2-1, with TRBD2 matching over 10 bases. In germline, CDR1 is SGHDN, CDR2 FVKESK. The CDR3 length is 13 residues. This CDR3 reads CASSHQLAGQVIF. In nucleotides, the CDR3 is TGTGCCAGCAGCCACCAACTAGCGGGGCAGGTAATCTTC.